This T cell receptor (beta chain) comes out of a study of blood T cell repertoires in COVID-19. As for the study in general: PBMCs, B-cell-depleted T cells, or T cells provided the cDNA or gDNA that made up the material.

Participant-reported clinical history was the basis for cohort assignment. As handled by the study authors: Amplified reference gene primers provided the basis for estimating nucleated cell counts. Method: immunoSEQ multiplex PCR; TCRdb's copy keeps in-frame clones and lacks some. D and trimming come from the DNA, and the V and J calls and clone size come from that table. The sample carries approximately 200,000 clones, about 87% recorded once. The specimen sequenced was PBMCs or T cells enriched from blood (not recorded which). This TCR was recovered from a man aged 25 to 45 who had recovered from COVID-19.

CDR3 loop: CASSRHGQTNYGYTF. Written as DNA, the CDR3 is TGTGCCAGCAGTCGGCACGGACAGACAAACTATGGCTACACCTTC. The chain recombines TRBV27 with TRBJ1-2, with D maybe TRBD1 (6 bases). The CDR3 has 15 residues. V was trimmed by 5 bases and J by 2 bases, leaving 15 bases between them. CDR1 MNHEY and CDR2 SMNVEV come from the germline V gene (reference sequence).